These T cell receptor beta chains were read from a single sample in a study of healthy donors' naive CD4 and CD8 T cells. TCRdb re-called the reads through MiXCR, storing one row per CDR3 protein. Of 180,000 or so distinct CDR3 sequences listed, 74% are singletons. The specimen was naive CD4+ and CD8+ T cells sorted from blood, pooled from several donors. The receptors derive from a pool of human donors in good health; the sample pools cells from several healthy donors. CDR3s include the opening cysteine and the closing phenylalanine or tryptophan. D genes are given only for firm matches. Clone size is stated in some rows and not others, as once, few, many or a class when expanded.

V gene: TRBV29-1; clone size: once; D gene: TRBD2; J gene: TRBJ2-1; CDR3 DNA: TGCAGCGTCGGACTAGCGCACAATGAGCAGTTCTTC; CDR3 protein: CSVGLAHNEQFF
V gene: TRBV29-1; clone size: .; D gene: TRBD1; J gene: TRBJ1-1; CDR3 DNA: TGCAGCGTTCGGGGACAGAGGAACACTGAAGCTTTCTTT; CDR3 protein: CSVRGQRNTEAFF
V gene: TRBV29-1; clone size: .; D gene: .; J gene: TRBJ2-5; CDR3 DNA: TGCAGCGTTGCGGCAGAGACCCAGTACTTC; CDR3 protein: CSVAAETQYF
V gene: TRBV7-9; clone size: .; D gene: TRBD2; J gene: TRBJ2-1; CDR3 DNA: TGTGCCAGCAGTTCAACCGGGACTAGCCTTACGGATGAGCAGTTCTTC; CDR3 protein: CASSSTGTSLTDEQFF
V gene: TRBV28; clone size: .; D gene: .; J gene: TRBJ2-3; CDR3 DNA: TGTGCCAGCAGTTTCCCCACATCGTATAGCACAGATACGCAGTATTTT; CDR3 protein: CASSFPTSYSTDTQYF
V gene: TRBV11-3; clone size: .; D gene: TRBD1; J gene: TRBJ1-1; CDR3 DNA: TGTGCCAGCAGCTTAAGTGGGACAGGGCGGACTGAAGCTTTCTTT; CDR3 protein: CASSLSGTGRTEAFF
V gene: TRBV18; clone size: .; D gene: TRBD1; J gene: TRBJ1-2; CDR3 DNA: TGTGCCAGCTCCCCAAGACAGGGCGCACACTATGGCTACACCTTC; CDR3 protein: CASSPRQGAHYGYTF
V gene: TRBV4-2; clone size: .; D gene: .; J gene: TRBJ2-7; CDR3 DNA: TGTGCCAGCAGCCAAGATTTAAGTAGCTACGAGCAGTACTTC; CDR3 protein: CASSQDLSSYEQYF
V gene: TRBV20-1; clone size: .; D gene: .; J gene: TRBJ2-3; CDR3 DNA: TGCAGTGTCTTCTCTGACCGCACAGATACGCAGTATTTT; CDR3 protein: CSVFSDRTDTQYF
V gene: TRBV5-4; clone size: .; D gene: .; J gene: TRBJ2-7; CDR3 DNA: TGTGCCAGCAGCTCAACCCGGGACGGCTCCTACGAGCAGTACTTC; CDR3 protein: CASSSTRDGSYEQYF
V gene: TRBV7-8; clone size: .; D gene: .; J gene: TRBJ1-3; CDR3 DNA: TGTGCCAGCAGCCCCTTTTCGGAAGGCGGGCCAAGGGACACCATATATTTT; CDR3 protein: CASSPFSEGGPRDTIYF
V gene: TRBV27; clone size: few; D gene: .; J gene: TRBJ1-2; CDR3 DNA: TGTGCCAGCAGTTTATCGAGCGCTACCGGCTACACCTTC; CDR3 protein: CASSLSSATGYTF
V gene: TRBV29-1; clone size: .; D gene: TRBD2; J gene: TRBJ2-1; CDR3 DNA: TGCAGCGTCCCCCCGGGACTAGCGGGTCCCGATGAGCAGTTCTTC; CDR3 protein: CSVPPGLAGPDEQFF
V gene: TRBV29-1; clone size: few; D gene: .; J gene: TRBJ2-1; CDR3 DNA: TGCAGCGTTACGGCAGGGGCGAATGAGCAGTTCTTC; CDR3 protein: CSVTAGANEQFF
V gene: TRBV29-1; clone size: once; D gene: TRBD2; J gene: TRBJ2-7; CDR3 DNA: TGCAGCGTTGCAACTAGCGCCTCTGAGCAGTACTTC; CDR3 protein: CSVATSASEQYF
V gene: TRBV6-2/TRBV6-3; clone size: .; D gene: TRBD1; J gene: TRBJ2-7; CDR3 DNA: TGTGTCAGCAGTTACGGGACAGGGATTTACCTCTTTCGGTCCCAGCAGTACTTC; CDR3 protein: CVSSYGTGIYLFRSQQYF
V gene: TRBV2; clone size: .; D gene: TRBD1; J gene: TRBJ2-7; CDR3 DNA: TGTGCCAGCAGTGGGGGACAGGCCTACGAGCAGTACTTC; CDR3 protein: CASSGGQAYEQYF
V gene: TRBV19; clone size: .; D gene: .; J gene: TRBJ2-4; CDR3 DNA: TGTGCCAGTAGAGGACAGCTAGCCAAAAACATTCAGTACTTC; CDR3 protein: CASRGQLAKNIQYF
V gene: TRBV6-2/TRBV6-3; clone size: .; D gene: .; J gene: TRBJ2-7; CDR3 DNA: TGTGCCAGCAGTTATTGGGCTATCCGAACCTACGAGCAGTACTTC; CDR3 protein: CASSYWAIRTYEQYF
V gene: TRBV19; clone size: .; D gene: TRBD1; J gene: TRBJ1-3; CDR3 DNA: TGTGCCAGTAGTATAATGGGACAGTACTCTGGAAACACCATATATTTT; CDR3 protein: CASSIMGQYSGNTIYF
V gene: TRBV29-1; clone size: few; D gene: .; J gene: TRBJ1-3; CDR3 DNA: TGCAGCGTGAGCGGGTTGTCTGGAAACACCATATATTTT; CDR3 protein: CSVSGLSGNTIYF
V gene: TRBV4-2; clone size: .; D gene: .; J gene: TRBJ2-7; CDR3 DNA: TGTGCCAGCAGCCAAGAGATTGTCGGGCCCACCTACGAGCAGTACTTC; CDR3 protein: CASSQEIVGPTYEQYF
V gene: TRBV19; clone size: once; D gene: .; J gene: TRBJ1-2; CDR3 DNA: TGTGCCAGTAAAAGCGCAGGCACAGTGATCTATGGCTACACCTTC; CDR3 protein: CASKSAGTVIYGYTF
V gene: TRBV18; clone size: .; D gene: .; J gene: TRBJ2-1; CDR3 DNA: TGTGCCAGCTCACCACCTCCGGGCGGGGCCTACAATGAGCAGTTCTTC; CDR3 protein: CASSPPPGGAYNEQFF
V gene: TRBV6-1; clone size: .; D gene: TRBD1; J gene: TRBJ1-1; CDR3 DNA: TGTGCCAGCAGGACAGGGGGCGAAGGCACTGAAGCTTTCTTT; CDR3 protein: CASRTGGEGTEAFF
V gene: TRBV18; clone size: few; D gene: .; J gene: TRBJ2-1; CDR3 DNA: TGTGCCAGCTCACTCCCACCGCCCGCCGGGTGGTTCTTC; CDR3 protein: CASSLPPPAGWFF
V gene: TRBV30; clone size: once; D gene: TRBD1; J gene: TRBJ1-5; CDR3 DNA: TGTGCCTGGGATATCGGGACAGGGTACCAGCCCCAGCATTTT; CDR3 protein: CAWDIGTGYQPQHF
V gene: TRBV6-5; clone size: .; D gene: .; J gene: TRBJ2-7; CDR3 DNA: TGTGCCAGCAGTCCCCCTGGGCTCGAGCAGTACTTC; CDR3 protein: CASSPPGLEQYF